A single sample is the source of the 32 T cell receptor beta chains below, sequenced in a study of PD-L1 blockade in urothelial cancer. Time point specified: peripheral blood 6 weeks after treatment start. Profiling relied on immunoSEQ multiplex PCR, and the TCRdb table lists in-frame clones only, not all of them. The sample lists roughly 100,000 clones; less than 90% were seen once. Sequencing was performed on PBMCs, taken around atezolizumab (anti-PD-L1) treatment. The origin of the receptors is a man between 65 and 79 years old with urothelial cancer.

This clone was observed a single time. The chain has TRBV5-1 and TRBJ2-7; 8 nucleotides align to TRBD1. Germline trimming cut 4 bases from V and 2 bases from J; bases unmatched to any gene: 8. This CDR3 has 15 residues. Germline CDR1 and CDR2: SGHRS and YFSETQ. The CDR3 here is CASSDDRGPTYEQYF. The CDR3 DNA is TGCGCCAGCAGCGATGACAGGGGCCCAACCTACGAGCAGTACTTC.

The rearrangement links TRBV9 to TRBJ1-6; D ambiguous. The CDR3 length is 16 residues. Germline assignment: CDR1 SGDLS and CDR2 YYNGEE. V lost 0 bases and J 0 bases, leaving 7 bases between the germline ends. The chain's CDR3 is CASSVGGSSYNSPLHF. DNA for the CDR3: TGTGCCAGCAGCGTAGGCGGAAGCTCCTATAATTCACCCCTCCACTTT.

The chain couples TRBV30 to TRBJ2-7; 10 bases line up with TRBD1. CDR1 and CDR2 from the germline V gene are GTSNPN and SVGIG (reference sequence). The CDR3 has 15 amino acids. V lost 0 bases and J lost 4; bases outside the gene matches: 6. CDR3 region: CAWSVGTGVAYEQYF. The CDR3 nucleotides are TGTGCCTGGAGTGTTGGGACAGGGGTTGCGTACGAGCAGTACTTC.

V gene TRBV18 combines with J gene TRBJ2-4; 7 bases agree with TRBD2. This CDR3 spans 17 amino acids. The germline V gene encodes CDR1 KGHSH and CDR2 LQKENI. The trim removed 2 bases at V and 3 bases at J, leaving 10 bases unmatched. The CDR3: CASSPFPDTGGKNIQYF. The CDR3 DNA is TGTGCCAGCTCACCATTCCCGGACACGGGGGGCAAAAACATTCAGTACTTC.

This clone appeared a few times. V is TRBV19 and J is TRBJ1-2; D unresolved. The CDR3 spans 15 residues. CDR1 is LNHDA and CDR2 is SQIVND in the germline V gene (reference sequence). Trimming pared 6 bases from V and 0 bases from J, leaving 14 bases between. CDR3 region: CASRQDAGTNYGYTF. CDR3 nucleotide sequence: TGTGCCAGTAGACAAGACGCAGGAACTAACTATGGCTACACCTTC.

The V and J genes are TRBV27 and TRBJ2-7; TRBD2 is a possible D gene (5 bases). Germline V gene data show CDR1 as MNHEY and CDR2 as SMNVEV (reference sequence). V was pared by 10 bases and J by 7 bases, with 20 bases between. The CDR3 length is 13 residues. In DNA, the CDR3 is TGTGCCACCGCAGCGGTGCCCTTTTGGGAGCAGTACTTC. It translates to CATAAVPFWEQYF.

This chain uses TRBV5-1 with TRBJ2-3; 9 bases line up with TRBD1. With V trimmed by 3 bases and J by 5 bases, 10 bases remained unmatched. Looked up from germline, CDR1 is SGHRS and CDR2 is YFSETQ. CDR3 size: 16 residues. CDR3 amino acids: CASSSSGGQGRDTQYF. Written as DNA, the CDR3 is TGCGCCAGCAGCTCCTCGGGGGGACAGGGCAGAGATACGCAGTATTTT.

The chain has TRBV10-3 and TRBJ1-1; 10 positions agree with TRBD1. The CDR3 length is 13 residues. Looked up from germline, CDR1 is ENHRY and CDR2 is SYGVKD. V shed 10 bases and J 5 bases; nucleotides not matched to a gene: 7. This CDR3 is CATRQGADTEAFF. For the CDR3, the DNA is TGTGCCACCAGACAGGGGGCTGATACTGAAGCTTTCTTT.

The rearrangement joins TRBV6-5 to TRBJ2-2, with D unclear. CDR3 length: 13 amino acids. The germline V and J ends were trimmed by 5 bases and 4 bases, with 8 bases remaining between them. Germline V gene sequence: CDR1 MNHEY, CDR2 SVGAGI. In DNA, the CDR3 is TGTGCCAGCAGTCCCCTCGGCACCGGGGAGCTGTTTTTT. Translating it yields CASSPLGTGELFF.

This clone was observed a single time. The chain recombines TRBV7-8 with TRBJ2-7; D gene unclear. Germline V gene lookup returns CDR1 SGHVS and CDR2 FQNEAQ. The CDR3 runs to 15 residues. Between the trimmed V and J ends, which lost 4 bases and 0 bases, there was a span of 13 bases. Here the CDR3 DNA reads TGTGCCAGCAGCTCTTATCGACTCAGCTCCTACGAGCAGTACTTC. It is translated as CASSSYRLSSYEQYF.

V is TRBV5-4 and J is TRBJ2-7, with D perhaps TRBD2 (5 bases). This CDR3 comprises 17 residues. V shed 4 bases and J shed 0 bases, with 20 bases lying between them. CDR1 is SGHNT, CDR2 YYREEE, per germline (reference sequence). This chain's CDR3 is CASSQDPTSADSYEQYF. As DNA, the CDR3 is TGTGCCAGCAGCCAAGACCCCACCTCAGCGGACTCCTACGAGCAGTACTTC.

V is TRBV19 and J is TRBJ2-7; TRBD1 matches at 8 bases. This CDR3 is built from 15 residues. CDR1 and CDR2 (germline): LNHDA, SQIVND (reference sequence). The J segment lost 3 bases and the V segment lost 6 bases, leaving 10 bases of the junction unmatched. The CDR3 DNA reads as TGTGCCAGTAGCCCTAAGGACAGGGTATACTACGAGCAGTACTTC. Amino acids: CASSPKDRVYYEQYF.

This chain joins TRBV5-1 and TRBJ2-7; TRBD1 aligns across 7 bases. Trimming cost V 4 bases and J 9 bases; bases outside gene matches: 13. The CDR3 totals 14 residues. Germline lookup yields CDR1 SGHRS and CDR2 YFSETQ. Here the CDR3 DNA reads TGCGCCAGCAGCCCGGGGACAGCCCCTGGGCTGCAGTACTTC. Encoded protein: CASSPGTAPGLQYF.

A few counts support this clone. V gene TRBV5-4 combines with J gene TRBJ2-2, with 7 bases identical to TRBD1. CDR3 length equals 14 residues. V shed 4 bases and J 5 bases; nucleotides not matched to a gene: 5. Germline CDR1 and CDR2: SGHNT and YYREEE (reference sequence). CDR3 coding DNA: TGTGCCAGCAGCCCCGGGACAGAGACCGGGGAGCTGTTTTTT. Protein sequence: CASSPGTETGELFF.

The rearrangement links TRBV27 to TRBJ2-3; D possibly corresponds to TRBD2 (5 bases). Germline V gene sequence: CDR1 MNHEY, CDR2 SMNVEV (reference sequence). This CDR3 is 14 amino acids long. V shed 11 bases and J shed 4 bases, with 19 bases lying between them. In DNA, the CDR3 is TGTGCCGGCCAAATTCAGAGGGCTTCAGATACGCAGTATTTT. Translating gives CAGQIQRASDTQYF.

CDR3 protein: CASRLVRHLRGSRTYEQYF. The DNA for the CDR3 is TGTGCAAGTCGCTTAGTTCGACACCTGAGAGGGAGTCGTACCTACGAGCAGTACTTC. This chain connects TRBV12-2 to TRBJ2-7; the D segment call TRBD2 is taken from the table without a DNA check. TRBV12-2 is listed as a pseudogene. The CDR3 totals 19 residues.

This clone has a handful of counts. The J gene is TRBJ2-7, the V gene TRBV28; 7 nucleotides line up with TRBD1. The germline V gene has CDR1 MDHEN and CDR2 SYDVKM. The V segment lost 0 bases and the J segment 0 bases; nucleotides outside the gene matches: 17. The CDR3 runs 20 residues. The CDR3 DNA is TGTGCCAGCAGTTTATGGGGTTTAGGGGCCGGGACAGTAGGCTCCTACGAGCAGTACTTC. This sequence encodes CASSLWGLGAGTVGSYEQYF.

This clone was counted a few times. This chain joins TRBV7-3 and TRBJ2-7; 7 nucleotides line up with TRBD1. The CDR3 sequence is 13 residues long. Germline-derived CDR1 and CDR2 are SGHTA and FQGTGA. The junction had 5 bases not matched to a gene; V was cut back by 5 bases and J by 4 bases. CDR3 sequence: CASSLGTEYEQYF. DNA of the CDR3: TGTGCCAGCAGCCTCGGGACAGAGTACGAGCAGTACTTC.

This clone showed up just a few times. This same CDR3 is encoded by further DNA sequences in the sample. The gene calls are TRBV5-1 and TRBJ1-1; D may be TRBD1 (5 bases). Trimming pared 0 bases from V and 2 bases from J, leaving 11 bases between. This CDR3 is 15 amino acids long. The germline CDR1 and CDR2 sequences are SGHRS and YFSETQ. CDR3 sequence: CASSLGAQGNTEAFF. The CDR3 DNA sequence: TGCGCCAGCAGCTTGGGGGCCCAGGGTAACACTGAAGCTTTCTTT. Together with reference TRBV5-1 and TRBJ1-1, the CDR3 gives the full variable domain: KAGVTQTPRYLIKTRGQQVTLSCSPISGHRSVSWYQQTPGQGLQFLFEYFSETQRNKGNFPGRFSGRQFSNSRSEMNVSTLELGDSALYLCASSLGAQGNTEAFFGQGTRLTVV.

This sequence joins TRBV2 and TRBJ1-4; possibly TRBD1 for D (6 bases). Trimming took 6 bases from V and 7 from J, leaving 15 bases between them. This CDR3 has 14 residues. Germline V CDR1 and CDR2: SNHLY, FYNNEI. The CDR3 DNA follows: TGTGCCAGCAGGTCCCAGGGAGGGGGTGAAAAACTGTTTTTT. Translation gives CASRSQGGGEKLFF.

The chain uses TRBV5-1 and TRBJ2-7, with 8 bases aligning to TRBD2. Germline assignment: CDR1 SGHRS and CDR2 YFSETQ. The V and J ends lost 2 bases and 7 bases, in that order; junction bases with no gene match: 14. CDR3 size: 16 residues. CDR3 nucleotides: TGCGCCAGCAGCTTACCCACTAGCGGAGACTACGGGGAGCAGTACTTC. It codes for CASSLPTSGDYGEQYF.

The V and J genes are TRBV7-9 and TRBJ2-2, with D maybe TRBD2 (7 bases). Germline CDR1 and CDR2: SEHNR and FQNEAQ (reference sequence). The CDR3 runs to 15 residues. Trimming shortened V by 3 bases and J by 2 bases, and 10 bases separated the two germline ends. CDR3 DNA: TGTGCCAGCAGCTTCGGGGGGCCCAACACCGGGGAGCTGTTTTTT. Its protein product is CASSFGGPNTGELFF.

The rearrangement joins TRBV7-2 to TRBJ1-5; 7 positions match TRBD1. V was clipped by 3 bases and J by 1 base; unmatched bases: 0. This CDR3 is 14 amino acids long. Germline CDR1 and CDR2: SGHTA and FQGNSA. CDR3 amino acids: CASSLGQSNQPQHF. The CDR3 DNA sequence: TGTGCCAGCAGCTTGGGACAGAGCAATCAGCCCCAGCATTTT.

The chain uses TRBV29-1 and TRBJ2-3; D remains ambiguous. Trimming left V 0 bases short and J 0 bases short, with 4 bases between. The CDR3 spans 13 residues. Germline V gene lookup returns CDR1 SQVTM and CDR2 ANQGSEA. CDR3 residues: CSVEETSTDTQYF. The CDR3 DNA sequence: TGCAGCGTTGAAGAGACTAGCACAGATACGCAGTATTTT.

CDR3 sequence reads: CASSELRTGGEQFF. The CDR3 DNA follows: TGTGCCAGCAGTGAATTACGGACAGGAGGGGAGCAGTTCTTC. This chain uses TRBV6-1 with TRBJ2-1, with D perhaps TRBD1 (7 bases). This CDR3 is built from 14 residues. The germline gives CDR1 MNHNS, CDR2 SASEGT. Trimming shortened V by 2 bases and J by 10 bases, and 15 bases separated the two germline ends.

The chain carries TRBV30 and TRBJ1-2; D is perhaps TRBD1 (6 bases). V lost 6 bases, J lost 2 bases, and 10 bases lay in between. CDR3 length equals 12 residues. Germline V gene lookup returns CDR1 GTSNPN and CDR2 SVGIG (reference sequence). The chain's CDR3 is CACGDRNYGYTF. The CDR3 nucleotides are TGTGCCTGTGGCGACAGGAACTATGGCTACACCTTC.

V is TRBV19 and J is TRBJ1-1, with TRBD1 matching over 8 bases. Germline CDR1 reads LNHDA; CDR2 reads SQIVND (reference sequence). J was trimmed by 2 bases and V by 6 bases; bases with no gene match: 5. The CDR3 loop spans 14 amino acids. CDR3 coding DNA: TGTGCCAGTAGACCGGACAGGGCAAACACTGAAGCTTTCTTT. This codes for CASRPDRANTEAFF.

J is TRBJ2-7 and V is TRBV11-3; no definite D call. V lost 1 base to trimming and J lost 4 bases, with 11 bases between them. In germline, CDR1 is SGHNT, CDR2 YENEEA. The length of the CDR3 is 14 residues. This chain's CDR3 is CASSLAGRGYEQYF. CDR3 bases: TGTGCCAGCAGCTTAGCCGGCCGCGGATACGAGCAGTACTTC.

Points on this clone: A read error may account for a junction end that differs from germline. The chain's CDR3 is CASNLTGRDEQYF. In DNA form, the CDR3 reads TGCGCCAGCAACCTTACGGGGAGGGATGAGCAGTACTTC. This chain links TRBV5-4 with TRBJ2-7, with 7 bases fitting TRBD2. Germline V gives CDR1 SGHNT, CDR2 YYREEE (reference sequence). The CDR3 is 13 amino acids.

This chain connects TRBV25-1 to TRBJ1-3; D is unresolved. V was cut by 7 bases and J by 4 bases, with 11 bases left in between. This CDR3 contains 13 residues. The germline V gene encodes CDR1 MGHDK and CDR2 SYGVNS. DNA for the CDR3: TGTGCCAGCACCCCCGCGGCGGGAAACACCATATATTTT. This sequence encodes CASTPAAGNTIYF.

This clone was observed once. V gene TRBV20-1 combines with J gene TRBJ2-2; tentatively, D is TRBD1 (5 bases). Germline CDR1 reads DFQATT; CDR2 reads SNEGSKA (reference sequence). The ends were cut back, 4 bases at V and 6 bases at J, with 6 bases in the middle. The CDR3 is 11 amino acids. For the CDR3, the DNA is TGCAGTGCTATAGGGGCCGGGGAGCTGTTTTTT. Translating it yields CSAIGAGELFF.

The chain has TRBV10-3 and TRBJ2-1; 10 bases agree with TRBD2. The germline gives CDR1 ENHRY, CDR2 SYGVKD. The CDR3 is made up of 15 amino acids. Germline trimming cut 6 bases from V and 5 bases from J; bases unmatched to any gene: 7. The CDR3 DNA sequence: TGTGCCATCAGACGGATAGCGGGAGGTGACAATGAGCAGTTCTTC. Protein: CAIRRIAGGDNEQFF.